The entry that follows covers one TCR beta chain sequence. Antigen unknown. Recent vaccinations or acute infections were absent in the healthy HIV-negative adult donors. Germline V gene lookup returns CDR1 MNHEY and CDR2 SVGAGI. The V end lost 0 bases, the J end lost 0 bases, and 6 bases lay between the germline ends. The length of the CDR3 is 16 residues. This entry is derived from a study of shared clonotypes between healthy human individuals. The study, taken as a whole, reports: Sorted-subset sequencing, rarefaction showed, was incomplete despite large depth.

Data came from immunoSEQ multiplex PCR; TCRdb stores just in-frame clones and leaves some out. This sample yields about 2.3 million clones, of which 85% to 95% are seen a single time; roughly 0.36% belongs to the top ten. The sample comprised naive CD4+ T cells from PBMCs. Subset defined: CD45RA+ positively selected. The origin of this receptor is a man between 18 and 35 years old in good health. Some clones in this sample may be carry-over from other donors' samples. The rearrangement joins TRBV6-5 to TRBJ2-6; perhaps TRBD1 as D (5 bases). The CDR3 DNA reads TGTGCCAGCAGTTACTCCAGGGCCTCTGGGGCCAACGTCCTGACTTTC. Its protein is CASSYSRASGANVLTF.